This T cell receptor (beta chain) comes out of a study of tumor-infiltrating lymphocytes in primary liver carcinoma. Regarding this clonotype: Its matching antigen is unknown.

The investigators made TCR beta cDNA from about 510 ng total RNA, using a constant-region primer. TCR beta libraries came from three nested multiplex PCR rounds using slightly modified ARM-PCR. The opening two PCR rounds, about 11 cycles each, paired TRBV1-TRBV30 forward primers with a C-beta reverse primer. TCRdb ran MiXCR on the multiplex PCR reads and lists one entry per CDR3 protein. The table has approximately 46,000 distinct CDR3 sequences, roughly 74% seen once. Whole-study findings and limits: It was in tumors, not blood, that the top-250-clone fraction was significantly higher (p = 0.039).

Bulk tissue was left unsorted, and RNA and DNA were co-extracted from 20-30 mg of it. Chronic HBV infection, untreated so far, was present in the patients. The trim removed 7 bases at V and 9 bases at J, leaving 11 bases unmatched. The germline gives CDR1 MDHEN, CDR2 SYDVKM. This CDR3 comprises 13 residues. Sequencing was carried out using tumor-adjacent normal liver tissue. The source of this sequence is a woman aged 25 to 39 with primary liver carcinoma and hepatitis B virus infection. This chain links TRBV28 with TRBJ1-1, with 7 nucleotides matching TRBD1. The CDR3 here is CASTLTGNIQAFF. In DNA form, the CDR3 reads TGTGCCAGCACCTTGACAGGGAACATTCAAGCTTTCTTT.